These T cell receptor beta chains were read from a single sample in a study of cytomegalovirus exposure and HLA in healthy donors. Assay used: immunoSEQ multiplex PCR; TCRdb lists only in-frame clones, some missing. This sample yields about 130,000 clones, of which around 81% are seen a single time; 1.2% belongs to the top ten. The sequenced material came from PBMCs. The receptors originated from a female donor in good health and CMV-seronegative. Both conserved end residues are part of each CDR3. Each record gives: J gene, V gene, clone size, D gene, CDR3 protein, CDR3 DNA. D genes are given only for firm matches. Clone sizes are given selectively: once, few, many, or a class where the clone is expanded.

TRBJ1-1	TRBV5-4	few	TRBD1	CASSSGQGVLGDTEAFF	TGTGCCAGCAGCTCGGGACAGGGGGTTCTAGGGGACACTGAAGCTTTCTTT
TRBJ2-7	TRBV4-1	.	TRBD2	CASSHGGGNEQYF	TGCGCCAGCAGCCATGGGGGAGGGAACGAGCAGTACTTC
TRBJ2-5	TRBV28	.	TRBD2	CASSLQLAGVGETQYF	TGTGCCAGCAGTTTACAACTAGCGGGAGTAGGCGAGACCCAGTACTTC
TRBJ2-1	TRBV5-1	.	.	CASSLTGGHEQFF	TGCGCCAGCAGCCTGACTGGAGGGCATGAGCAGTTCTTC
TRBJ2-6	TRBV9	once	TRBD2	CASSAGGGANVLTF	TGTGCCAGCAGCGCGGGGGGTGGGGCCAACGTCCTGACTTTC
TRBJ1-5	TRBV28	.	.	CASSYLRERGPQHF	TGTGCCAGCAGCTACCTCCGGGAGAGGGGGCCCCAGCATTTT
TRBJ2-7	TRBV28	.	.	CASSLRVDSYEQYF	TGTGCCAGCAGTTTACGGGTAGACTCCTACGAGCAGTACTTC
TRBJ1-2	TRBV30	.	.	CAWSVRREGGYTF	TGTGCCTGGAGTGTACGCAGGGAAGGAGGCTACACCTTC
TRBJ2-2	TRBV7-8	.	TRBD1	CASSSQYRGLSGELFF	TGTGCCAGCAGTTCCCAATACAGGGGATTATCCGGGGAGCTGTTTTTT
TRBJ2-6	TRBV11-2	few	TRBD2	CASSPGSSGSSGANVLTF	TGTGCCAGCAGCCCAGGTTCTAGCGGCTCCTCTGGGGCCAACGTCCTGACTTTC
TRBJ2-7	TRBV15	.	TRBD1	CATSTDRGHHSYEQYF	TGTGCCACCAGCACCGACAGGGGCCATCACTCCTACGAGCAGTACTTC
TRBJ1-3	TRBV30	.	.	CACKIPRSGNTIYF	TGTGCCTGCAAAATACCGCGCTCTGGAAACACCATATATTTT
TRBJ2-1	TRBV19	.	.	CASSSPRGAQVGNEQFF	TGTGCCAGTAGTTCCCCTCGGGGAGCCCAGGTGGGCAATGAGCAGTTCTTC
TRBJ1-1	TRBV7-9	.	.	CASVRGGTEAFF	TGTGCCAGCGTACGGGGGGGCACTGAAGCTTTCTTT
TRBJ1-4	TRBV30	.	.	CAWSVRGEKLFF	TGTGCCTGGAGTGTAAGGGGGGAAAAACTGTTTTTT
TRBJ1-4	TRBV25-1	.	.	CASSSLDSWNEKLFF	TGTGCCAGCAGTTCCCTGGACAGCTGGAATGAAAAACTGTTTTTT
TRBJ2-7	TRBV7-9	.	.	CASSREDSYEQYF	TGTGCCAGCAGCCGAGAAGACTCCTACGAGCAGTACTTC
TRBJ1-2	TRBV28	once	TRBD1	CASRKDRVNYGYTF	TGTGCCAGCAGGAAGGACAGGGTGAACTATGGCTACACCTTC
TRBJ2-7	TRBV5-1	.	TRBD1	CASSLGQGPYEQYF	TGCGCCAGCAGCTTGGGACAGGGGCCCTACGAGCAGTACTTC
TRBJ1-6	TRBV5-5	.	.	CASSLVDRISPLHF	TGTGCCAGCAGCTTGGTGGACAGAATTTCACCCCTCCACTTT
TRBJ1-3	TRBV12-5	.	TRBD1	CASGFVTGQGGDTIYF	TGTGCTAGTGGTTTCGTTACGGGACAGGGGGGCGACACCATATATTTT
TRBJ2-2	TRBV5-4	.	TRBD1	CASSRQGAGTGELFF	TGTGCCAGCAGCCGACAGGGGGCGGGGACCGGGGAGCTGTTTTTT
TRBJ2-7	TRBV19	few	TRBD1	CASSYSRDSLYF	TGTGCCAGTAGTTACTCCCGGGACAGCCTGTACTTC
TRBJ2-6	TRBV5-6	.	.	CASSPHSAGANVLTF	TGTGCCAGCAGCCCTCATTCGGCTGGGGCCAACGTCCTGACTTTC
TRBJ1-4	TRBV5-1	.	.	CASSLVNSAGVKEKLFF	TGCGCCAGCAGCTTGGTCAATTCGGCAGGGGTGAAGGAAAAACTGTTTTTT
TRBJ2-1	TRBV19	.	TRBD2	CASSKRGTSGRDEQFF	TGTGCCAGTAGTAAACGGGGAACTAGCGGTAGGGATGAGCAGTTCTTC
TRBJ1-4	TRBV19	.	.	CASTDGGVTNEKLFF	TGTGCCAGTACTGATGGGGGGGTCACTAATGAAAAACTGTTTTTT
TRBJ2-7	TRBV19	.	TRBD2	CASSSGSPYEQYF	TGTGCCAGTAGTAGCGGGAGTCCCTACGAGCAGTACTTC
TRBJ1-1	TRBV15	.	TRBD1	CATSRVQGARPEAFF	TGTGCCACCAGCAGAGTTCAGGGGGCGAGGCCTGAAGCTTTCTTT
TRBJ1-1	TRBV4-1	.	TRBD1	CASSQGTGFTEAFF	TGCGCCAGCAGCCAGGGGACAGGTTTCACTGAAGCTTTCTTT
TRBJ1-5	TRBV5-1	.	.	CASSRDWMEPQHF	TGCGCCAGCAGTCGGGACTGGATGGAGCCCCAGCATTTT